This entry features one T cell receptor beta chain sequence. Its antigen remains unidentified. This sample was included in a study of cytomegalovirus exposure and HLA in healthy donors. Study information: Of around 400 genotyped donors, about 80% grouped in the Caucasian-associated ancestry cluster.

Germline lookup yields CDR1 SQVTM and CDR2 ANQGSEA. V lost 8 bases, J lost 2 bases, and 12 bases lay in between. This CDR3 is built from 12 residues. Nominally healthy donors were sampled, though unrecorded immune exposures were likely. General study results and limits: There were some 150 TCR beta chains listed as cytomegalovirus-associated. The authors later found HLA-associated TCR beta chains more clonally expanded than equally common others.

Primers for the PCR totalled 60 Vbeta and 13 Jbeta. Libraries were prepared by immunoSEQ multiplex PCR; TCRdb keeps only in-frame clonotypes and omits some of them. The sample includes 85,000 to 100,000 clones, around 86% seen only once; the top ten take 9.2%. The chain uses TRBV29-1 and TRBJ1-2; no clear D. Sequencing used PBMCs. The receptor comes from a man aged 30-40 years in good health and CMV-seropositive. The CDR3 loop is CSTRSSNYGYTF. DNA of the CDR3: TGCAGCACTCGGTCGTCCAACTATGGCTACACCTTC.